These T cell receptor beta chains were read from a single sample in a study of tumor and adjacent non-tumor tissue in lung cancer. TCRdb called the multiplex PCR reads again in MiXCR, with one record for every CDR3 protein. Of some 80,000 distinct CDR3 sequences listed, about 82% are singletons. Material for sequencing was distant non-tumor lung tissue. These receptors were collected from a man aged 55 to 70 with non-small cell lung cancer. Both conserved end residues are part of each CDR3. D genes are given only for firm matches. The size of a clone is reported for some rows only, either as once, few or many, or as a class for expanded clones.

v_call	clone_size	d_call	j_call	cdr3_nt	cdr3_aa
TRBV11-3	-	-	TRBJ1-4	TGTGCCAGCAGCAAAAGAGCAGGGATCCCTAATGAAAAACTGTTTTTT	CASSKRAGIPNEKLFF
TRBV6-6	-	-	TRBJ1-5	TGTGCCAGCAGTTACGGGGGAGGCCAGCCCCAGCATTTT	CASSYGGGQPQHF
TRBV7-2	-	-	TRBJ2-7	TGTACCAGCAGCCCCAATTCTATAGCCTACGAGCAGTACTTC	CTSSPNSIAYEQYF
TRBV11-2	once	-	TRBJ2-5	TGTGCCAACAGCTCTGTACAGGTCCAAGAGTCCCAGTACTTC	CANSSVQVQESQYF
TRBV11-3	few	-	TRBJ2-5	TGTGCCAGCAGCAAAACGGACGGGGAAGAAACCCAGTACTTC	CASSKTDGEETQYF
TRBV4-2	-	-	TRBJ2-7	TGTGCCAGCAACCAAGAAAACCCGGGGGGCTCCTACGAGGAGTACTTC	CASNQENPGGSYEEYF
TRBV20-1	-	-	TRBJ1-2	TGCAATGCTAGAGGGGGGGACTCCAAGTATGGCTACACCTTC	CNARGGDSKYGYTF
TRBV18	few	-	TRBJ2-7	TGTGCCAGCTCACCCCGGGACACCACCTACGAGCAGTACTTC	CASSPRDTTYEQYF
TRBV6-5	-	TRBD2	TRBJ2-7	TGTGCCAGCAGATACTCGTCTAGCGGGGTCACCTACGAGCATTACTTC	CASRYSSSGVTYEHYF
TRBV20-1	few	TRBD2	TRBJ2-4	TGCAGTACTAGAGATTTAAGCGGGAGCACCAAAAACATTCAGTACTTC	CSTRDLSGSTKNIQYF
TRBV11-3	-	-	TRBJ2-7	TGTGCCAGCAGCTCCCGACAGGTGGCTGTGTACGAGCAGTACTTC	CASSSRQVAVYEQYF
TRBV4-3	-	-	TRBJ1-1	TGCGCCAGCATCCAAGACGTTCCGGGCAGTTTGAGCACTGAAGCTTTCTTT	CASIQDVPGSLSTEAFF
TRBV4-2	-	-	TRBJ1-1	TGTGCCTGCAGCCAGGGACGGAAAACAACTAAAGCTTTCTTT	CACSQGRKTTKAFF
TRBV6-5	-	-	TRBJ1-5	TGTGCCAACAGTTCGGGACGGTATAACAATCAGCCCCAGCATTTT	CANSSGRYNNQPQHF
TRBV11-3	once	-	TRBJ1-2	TGTGCCAGTAGCCCAGACAGGCAATATGGCTACACCTTC	CASSPDRQYGYTF
TRBV11-2	-	TRBD1	TRBJ2-5	TGTGCCATCAGCTCCGGACAGGTACTGGAGACCCAGAACTTC	CAISSGQVLETQNF
TRBV29-1	few	-	TRBJ1-1	TGCAGCGTTAGGGAAGAAGAGAACACTGAAGCTTTCTTT	CSVREEENTEAFF
TRBV20-1	-	TRBD2	TRBJ2-3	TGCAGTGCTATGACTAGCGGGAAATCAGATACACAGTATTTT	CSAMTSGKSDTQYF
TRBV20-1	-	TRBD2	TRBJ2-7	TGCAGTACTAGTCGACCCATCCTCCGGGGGGATATATCCTACGAGCAGTACTTC	CSTSRPILRGDISYEQYF
TRBV7-8	-	TRBD1	TRBJ2-1	TGTGCTATCACCCTGGACAGGGGTTTCAATGAGCAGTTCTTC	CAITLDRGFNEQFF
TRBV12-3/TRBV12-4	-	TRBD1	TRBJ1-1	TGTGCCAGATCCCAGACAGGGGTAAACACTGAAGCTTTCTTT	CARSQTGVNTEAFF
TRBV20-1	-	-	TRBJ2-2	TGCAGTGCTAGGGAGGGGATGGGTGGGTACACCGGGGAGCCGTTTTTT	CSAREGMGGYTGEPFF
TRBV12-3/TRBV12-4	many	TRBD2	TRBJ2-1	TGTGCCAGCAGTCCCACAGCGGGGGTCTCCTACAATGAGCAGTTCTTC	CASSPTAGVSYNEQFF
TRBV11-3	-	TRBD2	TRBJ2-1	TGTGCCACCAGCTTACACCCCGAGACTAGCGGGGCAAGCTCCTACAATGAGCAGTTCTTC	CATSLHPETSGASSYNEQFF
TRBV11-3	-	-	TRBJ2-1	TGTGCCAGCAGCGAAGACAAAGAATCCTGCAATGAGCAGTTCTTC	CASSEDKESCNEQFF
TRBV5-4	-	-	TRBJ1-3	TGTGTCAGCAGCTCGGGCCCAAGCTCTGGAAACACCATATATTTT	CVSSSGPSSGNTIYF
TRBV20-1	-	TRBD1	TRBJ1-2	TGCAGTGCTAGTTCACAGGGGGGATCCGGGTATGGCTACACCTTC	CSASSQGGSGYGYTF
TRBV20-1	-	TRBD2	TRBJ2-7	TGCAGTGTCCGTGGGCGGGAGGGCCGCAAGCAGTGCTTC	CSVRGREGRKQCF
TRBV6-2/TRBV6-3	once	-	TRBJ1-1	TGTGCCAGCAGCTATCCCTACGGGAACATTGAAGCTTTCTTT	CASSYPYGNIEAFF
TRBV4-3	-	TRBD1	TRBJ2-5	TGCGCCACCAGCCAAGAGGTGACAGGGACGCAAGAGACCCAGTACTTC	CATSQEVTGTQETQYF
TRBV5-6	-	TRBD1	TRBJ1-1	TGTGCCAGCAACTTGGCGTACCGGGACAGGGGTCCATGGTTAAACACTGAAGCTTTCTTT	CASNLAYRDRGPWLNTEAFF
TRBV7-9	-	-	TRBJ2-4	TGTGCCAGCAGCTTAGGGGCTGGCGGGTACCGGAAAAACATTCAGTACTTC	CASSLGAGGYRKNIQYF
TRBV20-1	-	TRBD2	TRBJ2-5	TGCAGTGCTCGCGGGGGGAGTGGGACCCAGTACTTC	CSARGGSGTQYF
TRBV5-1	-	-	TRBJ2-1	TGCGCCAGCAGCTTCGGGGCCAGCGGGTTTAGCTCCTACAATGAGCAGTTCTTC	CASSFGASGFSSYNEQFF
TRBV12-3/TRBV12-4	-	TRBD1	TRBJ2-1	TGTGCCAGTAGCCCTGGGACAGAATCCTACAATGATCAGTTCTTC	CASSPGTESYNDQFF
TRBV20-1	-	-	TRBJ2-1	TGCATTGCTAGAACAGAGCGGGTGGTCTACAATGAGGAGTTCTTC	CIARTERVVYNEEFF
TRBV20-1	-	-	TRBJ1-6	TGCAATGCTAAAGATACGGGGCGGTATAATTCACCCCTCCACTTT	CNAKDTGRYNSPLHF
TRBV7-3	-	-	TRBJ2-3	TGTGCCAGCAGCCCTTTTGGCTTTAGAGATATGCAGTATTTT	CASSPFGFRDMQYF
TRBV6-1	-	TRBD2	TRBJ2-5	TGTGCCGGCAGTGAACAAACTAGCGGGGGTAAGACCCTGTACTTC	CAGSEQTSGGKTLYF
TRBV19	-	-	TRBJ2-1	TGTGCCTGTAGTATAGGGGCGGGGCCCAATGAGCAGTTCTTC	CACSIGAGPNEQFF
TRBV6-5	-	-	TRBJ1-5	TGTGCCAGCAGCTACCTACAGAGAAGCAATAAGCCCCAGCATTTT	CASSYLQRSNKPQHF
TRBV6-5	once	-	TRBJ2-7	TGTACCTGCAGCGCTTGGGGACAATCTAGCTCCTACGAGCAGTACTTC	CTCSAWGQSSSYEQYF
TRBV6-1	many	TRBD1	TRBJ1-5	TGTGCCAGCAGTGAAACTACAGGGGGCAGGGGCAATCAGCCCCAGCATTTT	CASSETTGGRGNQPQHF
TRBV5-1	-	TRBD2	TRBJ2-1	TGCGCCAGCAGCCCCGGGGGGGCCAACAATGGGCAGTTCTTC	CASSPGGANNGQFF
TRBV11-3	-	-	TRBJ2-7	TGTGCCAGCAGCTATCGGACTGGAATAACCTACGAGCGCTACTTC	CASSYRTGITYERYF
TRBV4-2	-	-	TRBJ1-5	TGTGCCAGCAGCCAAACTGGACAGAGAAACCAGTCCCAGCATTTT	CASSQTGQRNQSQHF
TRBV4-2	-	TRBD2	TRBJ2-1	TGTGCCAGCAGTCAAGATTCTAGCGGGGGGGCTTACAATGGGCAGTTCTTC	CASSQDSSGGAYNGQFF